Here is one TCR beta chain with its context. The antigen is unknown. The identical CDR3 is also encoded by other nucleotide sequences in the sample. These data are taken from a study of beta chain features in type 1 diabetes. Study information: The samples had roughly 110 million sorted cells examined in all.

The sequenced template was cDNA made from the entire isolated RNA. Sequencing used immunoSEQ multiplex PCR; TCRdb keeps in-frame clones, though not all of them. This sample has about 40,000 clones; 55% to 70% occur once, and the top ten carry approximately 2%. General observations from the study: TCRB repertoires of naive, central memory and Treg cells appeared more similar among patients than among healthy donors. When VDJ junctions were examined, type 1 diabetes patients showed fewer insertions and more deletions. People with Type 1 diabetes carried modestly yet significantly shorter TCRB CDR3s in all four CD4+ subsets.

V was trimmed by 3 bases and J by 4 bases, leaving 19 bases between them. The CDR3 consists of 16 residues. The germline V gene has CDR1 KGHSH and CDR2 LQKENI. Sample: Tregs from blood. The chain links TRBV18 to TRBJ2-7, with D perhaps matching TRBD2 (6 bases). The sequence derives from a woman aged 30 to 39 in good health. The CDR3, as DNA: TGTGCCAGCTCACCCCCTACGGGAGCCTATTTTTACGAGCAGTACTTC. Its translation is CASSPPTGAYFYEQYF. The full variable domain, completed using reference TRBV18 and TRBJ2-7, is NAGVMQNPRHLVRRRGQEARLRCSPMKGHSHVYWYRQLPEEGLKFMVYLQKENIIDESGMPKERFSAEFPKEGPSILRIQQVVRGDSAAYFCASSPPTGAYFYEQYFGPGTRLTVT.